Listed here are 8 T cell receptor beta chains from one sample, sequenced in a study of early T cells in non-severe SARS-CoV-2 infection. Using its own MiXCR run on the 5' RACE reads, TCRdb lists one record per CDR3 protein. In the table there are about 19,000 distinct CDR3 sequences, around 4.2% of which are singletons. Sequencing input: whole blood. These TCRs come from an adult who was a healthcare worker with PCR-confirmed SARS-CoV-2 infection or an uninfected control (not recorded which).

There are many counts of this clonotype. The gene calls are TRBV12-3 or TRBV12-4 and TRBJ2-3; 10 bases agree with TRBD2. J was trimmed by 0 bases and V by 8 bases; bases with no gene match: 17. CDR3 length equals 19 residues. The CDR3 is CASRRGLAFSPLSTDTQYF. CDR3 coding DNA: TGTGCCAGCCGGAGGGGACTAGCGTTTTCCCCTCTTAGCACAGATACGCAGTATTTT.

This clonotype was detected ten times or more. The chain carries TRBV7-9 and TRBJ2-1; TRBD2 matches at 13 bases. V lost 4 bases, J lost 5 bases, and 5 bases stayed unmatched. Germline CDR1 SEHNR, CDR2 FQNEAQ (reference sequence). The CDR3 has 16 amino acids. The CDR3 bases are TGTGCCAGCAGCTCCCTGACTAGCGGGGGGAACAATGAGCAGTTCTTC. Translated, it gives CASSSLTSGGNNEQFF.

J is TRBJ2-7 and V is TRBV5-1; 9 bases line up with TRBD1. Germline trimming cut 3 bases from V and 2 bases from J; bases unmatched to any gene: 3. There are 14 residues in the CDR3. CDR1 and CDR2 from the germline V gene are SGHRS and YFSETQ. The CDR3 here is CASSWGQGAYEQYF. The CDR3, as DNA: TGCGCCAGCAGCTGGGGACAGGGAGCCTACGAGCAGTACTTC.

In its sample, this clonotype was seen many times. V and J are TRBV10-2 and TRBJ2-5; D gene ambiguous. The CDR3 spans 15 residues. Trimming took off 2 bases at V and 0 bases at J, with 10 bases between the two ends. Germline values: CDR1 WSHSY, CDR2 SAAADI. The CDR3 sequence is CASSEVGRNQETQYF. The CDR3 DNA reads as TGCGCCAGCAGTGAGGTTGGGCGGAACCAAGAGACCCAGTACTTC.

CDR3 region: CASSYGETQYF. For the CDR3, the DNA is TGTGCCAGCAGTTACGGAGAGACCCAGTACTTC. The rearrangement links TRBV6-6 to TRBJ2-5, with unresolved D. Germline V gene sequence: CDR1 MNHNY, CDR2 SVGAGI (reference sequence). This CDR3 comprises 11 residues. V was trimmed by 2 bases and J by 4 bases, leaving 2 bases between them.

The table lists this clonotype with many counts. The chain carries TRBV20-1 and TRBJ1-2; TRBD1 is a possible D gene (5 bases). Trimming shortened V by 5 bases and J by 7 bases, and 17 bases separated the two germline ends. This CDR3 has 13 amino acids. Germline-derived CDR1 and CDR2 are DFQATT and SNEGSKA (reference sequence). The CDR3 protein is CSACPQGYGGYTF. CDR3 sequence (DNA): TGCAGTGCTTGCCCTCAGGGCTATGGTGGCTACACCTTC.

This clonotype is medium-sized in the sample. The gene calls are TRBV5-1 and TRBJ2-7, with TRBD1 matching 11 bases. Germline-derived CDR1 and CDR2 are SGHRS and YFSETQ. This CDR3 contains 14 residues. The V segment lost 4 bases and the J segment 4 bases; nucleotides outside the gene matches: 4. CDR3 sequence reads: CASSPGTGGYEQYF. DNA of the CDR3: TGCGCCAGCAGCCCGGGGACAGGGGGGTACGAGCAGTACTTC.

The table lists this clonotype with many counts. V usage is TRBV11-3 and J usage is TRBJ2-5, with D maybe TRBD1 (5 bases). V shed 0 bases and J shed 3 bases, with 11 bases lying between them. Germline CDR1 and CDR2: SGHNT and YENEEA. The CDR3 is 15 residues long. The CDR3: CASSLDGIGEETQYF. The CDR3, as DNA: TGTGCCAGCAGCTTAGATGGAATAGGGGAAGAGACCCAGTACTTC.